These T cell receptor beta chains were read from a single sample in a study of control samples from healthy donors and cancer patients. The data were produced by immunoSEQ multiplex PCR, yet TCRdb's version contains in-frame clones alone and is incomplete. The sample yields under 65,000 clones, over 75% seen once. Sequenced input: PBMCs. The source of these receptors is a woman between 45 and 60 years old with colorectal cancer. Both conserved end residues are part of each CDR3. D genes are given only for firm matches. Size is stated for part of the rows, as once, few or many counts, or as a class when the clone is expanded.

TRBJ2-6	TRBV28	once	.	TGTGTCACCGCTGCCACCTCTGGGGCCAACGTCCTGACTTTC	CVTAATSGANVLTF
TRBJ2-5	TRBV4-2	.	TRBD2	TGTGCCAGCAGCCAAGGCTCCGGACTAGCGGGACATGAGACCCAGTACTTC	CASSQGSGLAGHETQYF
TRBJ2-5	TRBV6-4	.	.	TGTGCCAGCAGTGATCAAGGGATGGGGGACTTCCAAGAGACCCAGTACTTC	CASSDQGMGDFQETQYF
TRBJ2-2	TRBV19	few	TRBD2	TGTGCCAGTAGTATTTCCCAAGGACTAGCGGACACCGGGGAGCTGTTTTTT	CASSISQGLADTGELFF
TRBJ2-5	TRBV5-4	.	.	TGTGCCAGCAGCTTGTATCCCCGAGGCCAAGAGACCCAGTACTTC	CASSLYPRGQETQYF
TRBJ2-3	TRBV7-2	once	.	TGTGCCAGCAGCTTAGGTTCTAGCACAGATACGCAGTATTTT	CASSLGSSTDTQYF
TRBJ2-2	TRBV6-1	once	.	TGTGCCAGCAGTGATTTCAGGGCCGTGAACACCGGGGAGCTGTTTTTT	CASSDFRAVNTGELFF
TRBJ2-2	TRBV5-1	.	.	TGCGCCAGCAGTACCGGGGAGCTGTTTTTT	CASSTGELFF
TRBJ2-7	TRBV27	.	.	TGTGCCAGCAGTGAGATCGGGGGTAGCTCCTACGAGCAGTACTTC	CASSEIGGSSYEQYF
TRBJ2-1	TRBV27	few	.	TGTGCCAGCAGTATCCGGGTCTCCTATAGTGGGGGCGGGAGTAGTGAGCAGTTCTTC	CASSIRVSYSGGGSSEQFF
TRBJ2-5	TRBV7-9	.	.	TGTGCCAGCAGGCCGGAGGGGGGCAGAGAGACCCAGTACTTC	CASRPEGGRETQYF
TRBJ1-1	TRBV25-1	.	TRBD1	TGTGCCAGCACCCCTAAGGGGGCGCGGAACACTGAAGCTTTCTTT	CASTPKGARNTEAFF
TRBJ1-2	TRBV2	few	.	TGTGCCAGCAGCGGACAGAACTATGGCTACACCTTC	CASSGQNYGYTF
TRBJ2-1	TRBV2	.	TRBD1	TGTGCCAGCAGGTTGAACGAGGGGGCGTATGAGCAGTTCTTC	CASRLNEGAYEQFF
TRBJ2-1	TRBV9	.	.	TGTGCCAGCAGCCCGACTAGTGAGAACAATGAGCAGTTCTTC	CASSPTSENNEQFF
TRBJ2-7	TRBV5-4	.	.	TGTGCCAGCGCCGAGGCGGGGATACACGAGCAGTACTTC	CASAEAGIHEQYF
TRBJ1-4	TRBV5-4	.	.	TGTGCCAGCAGCTACACCCCGGACAGTAATGAAAAACTGTTTTTT	CASSYTPDSNEKLFF
TRBJ2-3	TRBV2	few	.	TGTGCCAGCAGTCTACGCACAGATACGCAGTATTTT	CASSLRTDTQYF
TRBJ2-3	TRBV2	.	TRBD2	TGTGCCAGCAGGAGCGGGAGTCTGTGGCAGGATACGCAGTATTTT	CASRSGSLWQDTQYF
TRBJ2-7	TRBV7-2	.	.	TGTGCCAGCAGCTTATCAACTAACTCCTACGAGCAGTACTTC	CASSLSTNSYEQYF
TRBJ2-7	TRBV29-1	.	.	TGCAGCGCTAGTGGGGGTCGGGACTACGAGCAGTACTTC	CSASGGRDYEQYF
TRBJ1-2	TRBV3-1/TRBV3-2	.	TRBD1	TGTGCCAGCAGCCCCCAGGGGGCAGATGGCTACACCTTC	CASSPQGADGYTF
TRBJ1-5	TRBV5-5	.	TRBD1	TGTGCCAGCAGCCACTGGGACAGGGAAAATCAGCCCCAGCATTTT	CASSHWDRENQPQHF
TRBJ1-2	TRBV5-4	once	TRBD1	TGTGCCAGCAGCGTGGACAGGGGAGCCTATGGCTACACCTTC	CASSVDRGAYGYTF
TRBJ2-1	TRBV27	.	TRBD2	TGTGCGGTCAGGCCCGGGGGGGCCAATCCACAGTATTACAATGAGCAGTTCTTC	CAVRPGGANPQYYNEQFF
TRBJ2-7	TRBV3-1/TRBV3-2	.	.	TGTGCCAGCAGCCAAGGGAGCAGGGGAAACTACGAGCAGTACTTC	CASSQGSRGNYEQYF
TRBJ2-7	TRBV29-1	.	.	TGCAGCGTGTTTTCTTACCGGGGCATAGAGCAGTACTTC	CSVFSYRGIEQYF
TRBJ2-6	TRBV6-5	.	.	TGTGCCAGCAGTCCTAACTCTGGGGCCAACGTCCTGACTTTC	CASSPNSGANVLTF
TRBJ2-7	TRBV2	.	TRBD2	TGTGCCAGTGGACTAGTCAGGGCCTACGAGCAGTACTTC	CASGLVRAYEQYF
TRBJ2-3	TRBV28	.	.	TGTGCCAGCAGTTTCTTCAGCAGGGGGGGCCTCACAGATACGCAGTATTTT	CASSFFSRGGLTDTQYF
TRBJ1-4	TRBV5-6	.	TRBD1	TGTGCCAGCAGCATCCCGGGACAGGGACTAGAAAAACTGTTTTTT	CASSIPGQGLEKLFF
TRBJ2-5	TRBV5-6	.	.	TGTGCCAGCAGCTCACTAGGACAGAACCAAGAGACCCAGTACTTC	CASSSLGQNQETQYF
TRBJ1-4	TRBV2	.	.	TGTGCCAGCAGTGAAGTGGGGTACGGTGAAAAACTGTTTTTT	CASSEVGYGEKLFF
TRBJ2-1	TRBV2	.	TRBD2	TGTGCCAGCAGTGTGGAGCGGGGGGGACATGAGCAGTTCTTC	CASSVERGGHEQFF
TRBJ2-1	TRBV6-5	.	.	TGTGCCAGCAGTTACTCAACAGGACCGGGGAGGAATGAGCAGTTCTTC	CASSYSTGPGRNEQFF
TRBJ1-1	TRBV23-1	.	TRBD1	TGCGCCAGCAGTCGGGGACAGGGGGACCCTAACACTGAAGCTTTCTTT	CASSRGQGDPNTEAFF
TRBJ1-1	TRBV7-9	.	.	TGTGCCAGCAGCTTAGCGGTAGTTGAAGCTTTCTTT	CASSLAVVEAFF
TRBJ1-3	TRBV6-4	.	.	TGTGCCAGCATTCGGCACTCTGGAAACACCATATATTTT	CASIRHSGNTIYF
TRBJ1-2	TRBV7-7	few	.	TGTGCTAGCAGCTCACCGAACTATGGCTACACCTTC	CASSSPNYGYTF
TRBJ1-6	TRBV3-1/TRBV3-2	.	.	TGTGCCAGCAGCCAAGTGGGGGGGGGCGCTGGGATCCTCCACTTT	CASSQVGGGAGILHF
TRBJ2-1	TRBV3-1/TRBV3-2	.	.	TGTGCCAGCAGCCAAGACGGGGGCGCCTACAATGAGCAGTTCTTC	CASSQDGGAYNEQFF
TRBJ1-2	TRBV6-6	.	.	TGTGCCAGCAGTGGAGGACGGTATGGTGGCTACACCTTC	CASSGGRYGGYTF
TRBJ2-7	TRBV20-1	.	.	TGCAGTGCTCAGATCGGGACTCCGCAGTACTTC	CSAQIGTPQYF
TRBJ2-1	TRBV9	.	TRBD1	TGTGCCAGCAGCACACAGGGGGCGGCCTACAATGAGCAGTTCTTC	CASSTQGAAYNEQFF
TRBJ2-5	TRBV20-1	.	.	TGCAGTGCTAGACGGGGTCCGACCCAGTACTTC	CSARRGPTQYF
TRBJ2-6	TRBV2	.	.	TGTGCCAGCAGTAACTTTGGGGGCTCTGGGGCCAACGTCCTGACTTTC	CASSNFGGSGANVLTF
TRBJ2-1	TRBV5-1	.	.	TGCGCCAGCAGCTTGGTGGGGCTTTCCTACAATGAGCAGTTCTTC	CASSLVGLSYNEQFF
TRBJ2-3	TRBV4-2	.	.	TGTGCCAGCAGCCAAGATATTTCAGATACGCAGTATTTT	CASSQDISDTQYF
TRBJ2-7	TRBV5-1	.	.	TGCGCCAGCAGCTTTGAGTCAGGGGACGGCTACGAGCAGTACTTC	CASSFESGDGYEQYF
TRBJ2-1	TRBV28	.	TRBD2	TGTGCCAGCAGACCGCCGGGACTAGAAGTGATTGAGCAGTTCTTC	CASRPPGLEVIEQFF
TRBJ2-5	TRBV3-1/TRBV3-2	.	.	TGTGCCAGCAGCCGCGGGGATCAAGAGACCCAGTACTTC	CASSRGDQETQYF
TRBJ1-4	TRBV9	.	.	TGTGCCAGCAGCCGGAAACAGGGAACGGGTGAAAAACTGTTTTTT	CASSRKQGTGEKLFF
TRBJ2-4	TRBV18	once	.	TGTGCCAGCTCAATATTCTCCGGACAAGGACTAGCCAAAAACATTCAGTACTTC	CASSIFSGQGLAKNIQYF
TRBJ1-1	TRBV6-6	.	.	TGTGCCAGCAGTTACGGTACCTCAAGAAACACTGAAGCTTTCTTT	CASSYGTSRNTEAFF
TRBJ2-5	TRBV2	.	TRBD1	TGTGCCAGGACATACAGGGGGCGCGGAGAGACCCAGTACTTC	CARTYRGRGETQYF
TRBJ2-1	TRBV6-1	.	.	TGTGCCAGCAGTGAAACTCGGGGAATGGGCTCCTACAATGAGCAGTTCTTC	CASSETRGMGSYNEQFF
TRBJ2-1	TRBV5-1	.	.	TGCGCCAGCAGCTTCAGTGGCAATGAGCAGTTCTTC	CASSFSGNEQFF
TRBJ1-1	TRBV29-1	.	TRBD1	TGCAGCGTTGGGAAGCAGGGGGTCACTGAAGCTTTCTTT	CSVGKQGVTEAFF
TRBJ2-7	TRBV7-2	.	TRBD2	TGTGCCAGCAGCTTAGGGCGGGGGACCTACGAGCAGTACTTC	CASSLGRGTYEQYF